Listed below are T cell receptor beta chains from one sample, sequenced in a study of cytomegalovirus exposure and HLA in healthy donors. Assay used: immunoSEQ multiplex PCR; TCRdb lists only in-frame clones, some missing. The table has roughly 200,000 clones, roughly 9.5% seen once. The specimen was PBMCs. These receptors were collected from a woman aged 25 to 39 in good health and CMV-seropositive. Each CDR3 is given with its conserved first and last residue. The D gene is left open where the match is weak. Part of the rows lack a size; the others show once, few, many or a class for expanded clones.

V gene,D gene,J gene,clone size,CDR3 length,CDR3 protein,CDR3 DNA
TRBV30,-,TRBJ1-1,few,13,CAWIISMNTEAFF,TGTGCCTGGATTATTAGTATGAACACTGAAGCTTTCTTT
TRBV9,-,TRBJ2-5,few,13,CASSVEREETQYF,TGTGCCAGCAGCGTAGAGAGAGAAGAGACCCAGTACTTC
TRBV19,-,TRBJ2-5,-,14,CASSPNGQWETQYF,TGTGCCAGTAGCCCCAACGGACAGTGGGAGACCCAGTACTTC
TRBV6-5,TRBD1,TRBJ2-1,few,13,CASSSGTDNEQFF,TGTGCCAGCAGTAGTGGGACAGACAATGAGCAGTTCTTC
TRBV19,-,TRBJ1-1,-,14,CATASRELNTEAFF,TGTGCCACCGCGTCCAGGGAATTGAACACTGAAGCTTTCTTT
TRBV27,-,TRBJ1-2,few,14,CARASLAGWDGYTF,TGTGCCAGAGCCTCCCTGGCAGGGTGGGATGGCTACACCTTC
TRBV2,TRBD2,TRBJ2-3,-,14,CASFSGSGADTQYF,TGTGCCAGCTTTAGCGGGAGTGGCGCAGATACGCAGTATTTT
TRBV5-1,-,TRBJ2-5,few,13,CASSSSGSETQYF,TGCGCCAGCAGCTCCAGCGGTTCTGAGACCCAGTACTTC
TRBV5-1,TRBD2,TRBJ2-2,few,17,CASSLEGGRRHTGELFF,TGCGCCAGCAGCTTGGAGGGCGGGAGACGTCACACCGGGGAGCTGTTTTTT
TRBV4-1,-,TRBJ1-1,few,16,CASSQRVQQGGTEAFF,TGCGCCAGCAGCCAAAGGGTTCAACAGGGAGGGACTGAAGCTTTCTTT
TRBV6-5,-,TRBJ1-6,-,15,CASSYTQGLESPLHF,TGTGCCAGCAGTTACACCCAGGGCTTGGAATCACCCCTCCACTTT
TRBV10-1,-,TRBJ2-1,-,16,CASSARQASSYNEQFF,TGCGCCAGCAGTGCCCGACAGGCTAGCTCCTACAATGAGCAGTTCTTC
TRBV18,-,TRBJ1-1,few,14,CASSPRQPGTEAFF,TGTGCCAGCTCACCTCGGCAGCCGGGGACTGAAGCTTTCTTT
TRBV5-1,-,TRBJ1-4,-,17,CASSLPLTDPTNEKLFF,TGCGCCAGCAGCTTACCCCTGACAGACCCAACTAATGAAAAACTGTTTTTT
TRBV27,TRBD2,TRBJ2-3,-,16,CASSPSSGMDSDTQYF,TGTGCCAGCAGTCCATCTAGCGGGATGGACTCAGATACGCAGTATTTT
TRBV7-9,-,TRBJ2-1,few,15,CASSSRGTPRLEQFF,TGTGCCAGCAGCTCCAGAGGGACTCCACGTCTTGAGCAGTTCTTC
TRBV4-1,TRBD2,TRBJ2-2,-,16,CASSGGRSGRAGELFF,TGCGCCAGCAGCGGGGGTAGGAGCGGGAGGGCCGGGGAGCTGTTTTTT
TRBV5-6,-,TRBJ1-1,few,13,CASSAFRGLEAFF,TGTGCCAGCAGCGCGTTCAGGGGCTTGGAAGCTTTCTTT
TRBV15,-,TRBJ2-7,few,15,CATSREWWGQAVVNF,TGTGCCACCAGCAGAGAATGGTGGGGACAAGCGGTGGTGAACTTC
TRBV27,-,TRBJ2-2,few,14,CASGFQGGTGELFF,TGTGCCAGCGGATTCCAGGGGGGCACCGGGGAGCTGTTTTTT
TRBV4-1,TRBD1,TRBJ2-1,-,16,CASSQSSVRGPGKQFF,TGCGCCAGCAGCCAGTCGAGCGTTAGGGGGCCAGGTAAGCAGTTCTTC
TRBV6-1,TRBD1,TRBJ2-5,few,19,CASSEGIRKGGRLKETQYF,TGTGCCAGCAGTGAAGGGATAAGAAAAGGGGGCAGGCTTAAAGAGACCCAGTACTTC
TRBV5-1,-,TRBJ2-7,-,14,CASSGREYLDEQYF,TGCGCCAGCAGCGGCCGGGAATACCTTGACGAGCAGTACTTC
TRBV4-1,-,TRBJ2-2,-,15,CASSHPLGGTGELFF,TGCGCCAGCAGCCACCCGCTGGGAGGCACCGGGGAGCTGTTTTTT
TRBV10-3,TRBD1,TRBJ2-7,-,13,CATRQGPSYEQYF,TGTGCCACCCGACAGGGGCCCTCCTACGAGCAGTACTTC
TRBV11-2,-,TRBJ2-4,-,16,CASSPPGAIAKNIQYF,TGTGCCAGCAGCCCGCCAGGGGCTATCGCCAAAAACATTCAGTACTTC
TRBV7-8,-,TRBJ1-2,-,14,CASSYLDWNYGYTF,TGTGCCAGCAGCTACTTGGACTGGAACTATGGCTACACCTTC
TRBV5-1,-,TRBJ1-5,few,13,CASSPTANQPQHF,TGCGCCAGCAGCCCTACAGCAAATCAGCCCCAGCATTTT
TRBV4-1,-,TRBJ2-7,-,16,CASSKGSSGPDYEQYF,TGCGCCAGCAGCAAAGGCTCGAGCGGGCCAGACTACGAGCAGTACTTC
TRBV5-8,-,TRBJ2-5,-,13,CASSLIGDVTQYF,TGTGCCAGCAGCTTAATAGGGGATGTGACCCAGTACTTC
TRBV7-9,TRBD2,TRBJ2-7,few,14,CASSIAGAYDEQYF,TGTGCCAGCTCGATAGCGGGTGCTTACGACGAGCAGTACTTC
TRBV18,-,TRBJ1-2,few,14,CASSGSDSSYGYTF,TGTGCCAGCTCAGGGTCGGACAGTTCCTATGGCTACACCTTC
TRBV6-5,-,TRBJ1-5,-,15,CASSGGLGSNQPQHF,TGTGCCAGCAGTGGCGGACTAGGTAGCAATCAGCCCCAGCATTTT
TRBV6-1,TRBD2,TRBJ2-1,-,17,CASSEGLAGGVYNEQFF,TGTGCCAGCAGTGAAGGTCTAGCGGGAGGAGTTTACAATGAGCAGTTCTTC
TRBV27,-,TRBJ2-2,-,13,CASSLGGTGELFF,TGTGCCAGCAGTTTAGGAGGGACCGGGGAGCTGTTTTTT
TRBV5-4,-,TRBJ2-3,-,13,CASSLVLSDTQYF,TGTGCCAGCAGCTTGGTTTTATCAGATACGCAGTATTTT
TRBV5-6,TRBD1,TRBJ2-5,-,15,CASSQIPDRAETQYF,TGTGCCAGCAGCCAGATACCGGACAGGGCTGAGACCCAGTACTTC
TRBV6-6,TRBD2,TRBJ2-7,few,16,CASSFPRDYLTYEQYF,TGTGCCAGCAGTTTTCCGCGGGACTACCTTACCTACGAGCAGTACTTC
TRBV18,-,TRBJ1-1,-,13,CASSPGGNTEAFF,TGTGCCAGCTCACCCGGGGGGAACACTGAAGCTTTCTTT
TRBV29-1,-,TRBJ2-7,few,13,CSVRGQSLHEQYF,TGCAGCGTTCGGGGACAATCCCTCCACGAGCAGTACTTC
TRBV18,TRBD1,TRBJ1-1,few,15,CASYRTGGGNTEAFF,TGTGCCAGCTACCGGACAGGGGGAGGAAACACTGAAGCTTTCTTT
TRBV7-3,-,TRBJ2-3,-,17,CASSPDLAGTPTDTQYF,TGTGCCAGCAGCCCAGACCTGGCCGGGACACCCACAGATACGCAGTATTTT
TRBV5-6,TRBD2,TRBJ2-5,-,16,CASSLSGGRSQETQYF,TGTGCCAGCAGCTTGTCCGGCGGGAGGTCCCAAGAGACCCAGTACTTC
TRBV6-1,-,TRBJ1-4,-,17,CASSEFWAAATNEKLFF,TGTGCCAGCAGTGAATTTTGGGCAGCTGCAACTAATGAAAAACTGTTTTTT
TRBV30,-,TRBJ1-2,-,13,CAWSTQSRYGYTF,TGTGCCTGGAGTACACAGAGCCGGTATGGCTACACCTTC
TRBV11-1,TRBD1,TRBJ2-2,few,16,CASSSYRGLNTGELFF,TGTGCCAGCAGCTCGTACAGGGGGCTGAACACCGGGGAGCTGTTTTTT
TRBV7-9,TRBD2,TRBJ2-3,-,19,CASSSPSSLAGGETDTQYF,TGTGCCAGCAGCTCCCCGTCCTCTTTAGCGGGAGGGGAAACAGATACGCAGTATTTT
TRBV4-2,TRBD2,TRBJ2-7,-,15,CASSYTSGSLDEQYF,TGTGCCAGCAGCTACACTAGCGGGAGTCTCGACGAGCAGTACTTC
TRBV19,-,TRBJ2-4,-,16,CASSMTSGPAKNIQYF,TGTGCCAGTAGTATGACAAGCGGTCCAGCCAAAAACATTCAGTACTTC
TRBV5-1,-,TRBJ2-5,few,13,CASSFRDQETQYF,TGCGCCAGCAGCTTTAGAGACCAAGAGACCCAGTACTTC
TRBV27,-,TRBJ2-1,-,14,CASSLFSSYNEQFF,TGTGCCAGCAGTTTGTTTAGCTCCTACAATGAGCAGTTCTTC
TRBV4-1,TRBD2,TRBJ2-1,-,15,CASSQATGGSNEQFF,TGCGCCAGCAGCCAGGCAACGGGAGGGTCGAATGAGCAGTTCTTC